This T cell receptor (beta chain) was identified in a study of cytomegalovirus exposure and HLA in healthy donors. A single count supports this clone. Its antigen remains unknown. Study-wide points: TCR beta chain V- and J-gene trimming was linked, in a later analysis, to a missense variant in DCLRE1C.

PCR amplification relied on 60 Vbeta primers (plus 13 Jbeta primers). The table came from immunoSEQ multiplex PCR; TCRdb's copy has only in-frame clones and leaves some out. The data hold some 90,000 clones, with about four fifths observed a single time. The donors gave bone marrow, and they were healthy. Though probably carrying unrecorded immune exposures, donors were nominally healthy at sampling. Sequenced material: PBMCs. This clonotype was sampled from a woman aged 40 to 55 in good health and CMV-seronegative.

The CDR3 DNA sequence: TGTGCCAGCAACTCAGGGGGATTCTACAATGAGCAGTTCTTC. Translated, it gives CASNSGGFYNEQFF. V is TRBV6-6 and J is TRBJ2-1, with TRBD1 matching over 7 bases. V dropped 7 bases and J dropped 3; count of bases not matched to a gene: 6. The CDR3 is 14 amino acids. Germline CDR1 MNHNY, CDR2 SVGAGI (reference sequence).